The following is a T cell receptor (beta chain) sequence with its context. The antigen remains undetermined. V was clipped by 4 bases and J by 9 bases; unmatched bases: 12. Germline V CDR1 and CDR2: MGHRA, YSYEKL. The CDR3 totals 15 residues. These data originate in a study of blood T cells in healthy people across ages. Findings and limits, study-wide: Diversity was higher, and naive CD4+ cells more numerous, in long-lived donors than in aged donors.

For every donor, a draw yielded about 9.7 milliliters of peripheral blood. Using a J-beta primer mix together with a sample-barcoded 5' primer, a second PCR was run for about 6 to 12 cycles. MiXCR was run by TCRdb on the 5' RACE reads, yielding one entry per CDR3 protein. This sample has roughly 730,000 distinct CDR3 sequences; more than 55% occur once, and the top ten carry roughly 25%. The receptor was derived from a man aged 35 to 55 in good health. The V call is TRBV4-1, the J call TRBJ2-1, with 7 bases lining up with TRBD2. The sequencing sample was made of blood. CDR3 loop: CASSLQAGTRTEQFF. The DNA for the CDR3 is TGCGCCAGCAGCCTCCAAGCGGGAACGCGGACTGAGCAGTTCTTC.